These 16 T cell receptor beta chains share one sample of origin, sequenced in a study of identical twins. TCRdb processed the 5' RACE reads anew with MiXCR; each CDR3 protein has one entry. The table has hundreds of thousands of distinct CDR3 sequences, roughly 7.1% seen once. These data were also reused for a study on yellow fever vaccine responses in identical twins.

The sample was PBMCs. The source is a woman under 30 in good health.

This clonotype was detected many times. The CDR3 region is CASSFRGRSAGELFF. CDR3 nucleotides: TGTGCCAGCAGTTTCAGGGGGCGCTCGGCCGGGGAGCTGTTTTTT. V is TRBV12-3 or TRBV12-4 and J is TRBJ2-2, with TRBD1 identical over 8 bases. The trim removed 3 bases at V and 6 bases at J, leaving 6 bases unmatched. The CDR3 runs 15 residues.

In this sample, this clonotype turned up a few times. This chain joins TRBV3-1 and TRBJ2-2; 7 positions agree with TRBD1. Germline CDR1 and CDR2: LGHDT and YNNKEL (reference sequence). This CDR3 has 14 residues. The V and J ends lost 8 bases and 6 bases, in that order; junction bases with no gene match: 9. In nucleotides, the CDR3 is TGTGCCAGCGGCACCGGGACAGTTGCCGGGGAGCTGTTTTTT. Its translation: CASGTGTVAGELFF.

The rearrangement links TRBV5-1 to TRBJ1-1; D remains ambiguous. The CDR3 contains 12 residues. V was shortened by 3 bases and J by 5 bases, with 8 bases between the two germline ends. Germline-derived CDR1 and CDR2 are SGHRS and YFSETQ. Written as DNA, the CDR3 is TGCGCCAGCAGCTCGGGTCTTACTGAAGCTTTCTTT. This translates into CASSSGLTEAFF.

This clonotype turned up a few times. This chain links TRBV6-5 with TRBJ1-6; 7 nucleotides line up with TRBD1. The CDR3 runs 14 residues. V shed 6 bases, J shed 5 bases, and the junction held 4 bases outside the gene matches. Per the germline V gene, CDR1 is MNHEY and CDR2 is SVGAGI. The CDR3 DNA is TGTGCCAGCAGATTAACAGGGGATAATTCACCCCTCCACTTT. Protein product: CASRLTGDNSPLHF.

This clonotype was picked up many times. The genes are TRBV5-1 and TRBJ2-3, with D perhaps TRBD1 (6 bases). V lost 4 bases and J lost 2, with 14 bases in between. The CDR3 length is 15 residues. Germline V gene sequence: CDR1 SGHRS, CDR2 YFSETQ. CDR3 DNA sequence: TGCGCCAGCAGCCCCGACAGGCTAGACACAGATACGCAGTATTTT. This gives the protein CASSPDRLDTDTQYF.

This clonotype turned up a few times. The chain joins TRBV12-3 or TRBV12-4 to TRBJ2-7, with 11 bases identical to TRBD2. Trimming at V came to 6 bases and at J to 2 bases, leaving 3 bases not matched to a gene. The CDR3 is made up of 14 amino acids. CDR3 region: CASRTSGIPYEQYF. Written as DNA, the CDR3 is TGTGCCAGCAGGACTAGCGGGATTCCCTACGAGCAGTACTTC.

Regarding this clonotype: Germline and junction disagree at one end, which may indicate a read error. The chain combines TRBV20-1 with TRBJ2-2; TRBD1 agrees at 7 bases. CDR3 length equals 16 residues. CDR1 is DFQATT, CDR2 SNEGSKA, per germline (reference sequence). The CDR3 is CSARGTGDAVTVELFF. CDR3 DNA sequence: TGCAGTGCTAGGGGTACAGGGGATGCTGTCACCGTGGAGCTGTTTTTT.

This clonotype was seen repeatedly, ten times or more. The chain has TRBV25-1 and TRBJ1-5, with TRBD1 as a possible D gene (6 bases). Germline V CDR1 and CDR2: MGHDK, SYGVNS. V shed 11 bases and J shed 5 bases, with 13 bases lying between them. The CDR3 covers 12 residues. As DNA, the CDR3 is TGTGCCGCGGGAACAGGGCATCAGCCCCAGCATTTT. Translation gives CAAGTGHQPQHF.

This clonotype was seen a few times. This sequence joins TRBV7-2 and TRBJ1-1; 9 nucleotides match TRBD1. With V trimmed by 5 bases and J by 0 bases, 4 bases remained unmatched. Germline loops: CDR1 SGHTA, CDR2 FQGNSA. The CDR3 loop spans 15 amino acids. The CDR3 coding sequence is TGTGCCAGCAGCGTACAGGGGGCATTGAACACTGAAGCTTTCTTT. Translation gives CASSVQGALNTEAFF.

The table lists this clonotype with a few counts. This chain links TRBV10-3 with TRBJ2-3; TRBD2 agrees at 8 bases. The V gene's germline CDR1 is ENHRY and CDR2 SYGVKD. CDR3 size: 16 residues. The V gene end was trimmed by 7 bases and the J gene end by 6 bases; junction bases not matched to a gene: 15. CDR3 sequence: CAITRNAAGGRDTQYF. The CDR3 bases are TGTGCCATCACTCGGAACGCCGCGGGAGGAAGGGATACGCAGTATTTT.

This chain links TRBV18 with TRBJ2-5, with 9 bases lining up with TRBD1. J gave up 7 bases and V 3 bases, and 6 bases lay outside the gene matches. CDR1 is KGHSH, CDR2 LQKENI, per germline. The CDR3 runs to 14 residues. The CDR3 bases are TGTGCCAGCTCACCCACAGGGGGCGAAGGGACCCAGTACTTC. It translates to CASSPTGGEGTQYF.

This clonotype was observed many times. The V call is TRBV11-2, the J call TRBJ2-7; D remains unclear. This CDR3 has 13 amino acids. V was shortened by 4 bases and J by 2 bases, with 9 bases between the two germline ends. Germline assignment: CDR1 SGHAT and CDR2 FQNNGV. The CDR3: CASSSLVPYEQYV. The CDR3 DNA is TGTGCCAGCAGCTCACTGGTACCCTACGAGCAGTACGTC.

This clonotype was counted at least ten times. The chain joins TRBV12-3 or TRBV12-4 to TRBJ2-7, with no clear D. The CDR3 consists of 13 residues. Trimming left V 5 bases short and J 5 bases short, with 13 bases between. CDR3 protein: CASSPTLAHEQYF. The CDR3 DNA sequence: TGTGCCAGCAGTCCTACGTTGGCTCACGAGCAGTACTTC.

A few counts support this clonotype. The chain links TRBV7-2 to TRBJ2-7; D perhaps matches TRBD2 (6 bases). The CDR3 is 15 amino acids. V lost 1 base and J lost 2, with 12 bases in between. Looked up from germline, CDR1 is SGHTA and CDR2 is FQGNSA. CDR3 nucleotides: TGTGCCAGCAGCTTAGTCGGGGGTGGAACCTACGAGCAGTACGTC. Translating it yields CASSLVGGGTYEQYV.

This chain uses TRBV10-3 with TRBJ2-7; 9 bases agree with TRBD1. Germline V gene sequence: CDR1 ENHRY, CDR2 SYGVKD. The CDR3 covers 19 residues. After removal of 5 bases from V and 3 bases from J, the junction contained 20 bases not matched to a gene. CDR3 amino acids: CAISPPTQLDRGRGYEQYF. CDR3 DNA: TGTGCCATCAGTCCCCCGACTCAGCTGGACAGGGGACGAGGCTACGAGCAGTACTTC.

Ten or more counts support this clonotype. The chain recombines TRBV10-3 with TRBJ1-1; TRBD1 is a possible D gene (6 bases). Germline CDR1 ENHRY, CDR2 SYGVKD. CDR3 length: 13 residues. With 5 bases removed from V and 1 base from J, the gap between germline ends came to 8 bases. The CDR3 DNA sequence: TGTGCCATCAGTCAGGGGACGAACACTGAAGCTTTCTTT. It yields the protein CAISQGTNTEAFF.